Listed below are T cell receptor beta chains from one sample, sequenced in a study of cytomegalovirus exposure and HLA in healthy donors. Assay: immunoSEQ multiplex PCR; the TCRdb copy retains only in-frame clones and omits some. The sample has some 250,000 clones; around 90% are singletons. What was sequenced was PBMCs. These TCRs come from a woman under 30 in good health and CMV-seronegative. The CDR3 runs from the conserved cysteine through the conserved F or W. A D gene is named only where the DNA matches it firmly.

TRBV7-8,TRBJ1-3,TRBD1,CASSLGDRDDSGNTIYF
TRBV30,TRBJ2-2,NA,CAWSVRGIGELFF
TRBV6-5,TRBJ1-1,TRBD1,CASSYPGIGGGTEAFF
TRBV7-2,TRBJ2-3,TRBD2,CASSLVVAGGLDTQYF
TRBV7-2,TRBJ2-7,TRBD2,CASSLWGPASGLTYEQYF
TRBV20-1,TRBJ1-1,NA,CSANRAEAFF
TRBV4-3,TRBJ2-5,TRBD2,CASSQDVLAGDKGTQYF
TRBV9,TRBJ2-3,TRBD2,CASSERAGGRVYTQYF
TRBV2,TRBJ2-7,NA,CASSGHIYEQYF
TRBV30,TRBJ1-3,NA,CAIKTGPGNTIYF
TRBV29-1,TRBJ2-2,TRBD2,CSVDLVSGGAIVTGELFF
TRBV6-1,TRBJ1-5,NA,CASGQGYGNQPQHF
TRBV6-1,TRBJ2-7,NA,CASSEPGQGSYEQYF
TRBV4-3,TRBJ2-3,TRBD2,CASSPLTSGGADTQYF
TRBV27,TRBJ2-7,TRBD1,CASSSYGTVSYEQYF
TRBV7-2,TRBJ2-3,NA,CASSSRADTDTQYF
TRBV6-4,TRBJ2-2,TRBD1,CASSDGTDNTGELFF
TRBV27,TRBJ2-1,NA,CASSLPGNEQFF
TRBV5-4,TRBJ1-1,NA,CASSFMGSTEAFF
TRBV27,TRBJ2-5,NA,CASSPTPGAQETQYF
TRBV7-9,TRBJ2-1,NA,CASSRVVNEQFF
TRBV2,TRBJ2-7,NA,CASSGKLLSYEQYF